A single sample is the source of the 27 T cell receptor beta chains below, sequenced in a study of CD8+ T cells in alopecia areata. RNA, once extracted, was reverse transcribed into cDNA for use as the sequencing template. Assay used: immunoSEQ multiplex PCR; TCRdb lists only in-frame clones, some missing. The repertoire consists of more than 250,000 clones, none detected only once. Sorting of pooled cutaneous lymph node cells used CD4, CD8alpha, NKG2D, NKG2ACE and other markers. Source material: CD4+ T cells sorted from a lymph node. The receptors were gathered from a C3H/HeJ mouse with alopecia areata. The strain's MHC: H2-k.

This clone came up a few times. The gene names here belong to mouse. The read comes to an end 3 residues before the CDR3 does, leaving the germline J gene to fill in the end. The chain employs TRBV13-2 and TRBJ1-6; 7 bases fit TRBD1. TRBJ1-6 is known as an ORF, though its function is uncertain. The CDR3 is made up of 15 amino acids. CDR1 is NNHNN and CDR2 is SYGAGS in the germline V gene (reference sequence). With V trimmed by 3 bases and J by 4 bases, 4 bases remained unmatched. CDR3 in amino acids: CASGAPQGYNSPLYF. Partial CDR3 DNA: TGTGCCAGCGGTGCCCCACAGGGGTATAATTCGCCC.

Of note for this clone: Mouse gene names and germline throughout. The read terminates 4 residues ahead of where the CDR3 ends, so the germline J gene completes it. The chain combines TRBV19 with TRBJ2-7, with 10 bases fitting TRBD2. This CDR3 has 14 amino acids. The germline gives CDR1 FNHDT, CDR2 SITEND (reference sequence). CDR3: CASSISWGGDEQYF. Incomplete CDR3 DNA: TGTGCCAGCAGTATATCCTGGGGGGGCGAT.

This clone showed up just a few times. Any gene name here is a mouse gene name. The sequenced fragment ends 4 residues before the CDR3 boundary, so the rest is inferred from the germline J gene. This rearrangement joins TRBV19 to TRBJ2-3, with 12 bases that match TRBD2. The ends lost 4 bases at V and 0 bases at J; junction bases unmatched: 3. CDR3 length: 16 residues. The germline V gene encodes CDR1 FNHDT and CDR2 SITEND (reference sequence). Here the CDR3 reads CASSWDWGASAETLYF. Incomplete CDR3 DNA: TGTGCCAGCAGTTGGGACTGGGGGGCTAGTGCAGAA.

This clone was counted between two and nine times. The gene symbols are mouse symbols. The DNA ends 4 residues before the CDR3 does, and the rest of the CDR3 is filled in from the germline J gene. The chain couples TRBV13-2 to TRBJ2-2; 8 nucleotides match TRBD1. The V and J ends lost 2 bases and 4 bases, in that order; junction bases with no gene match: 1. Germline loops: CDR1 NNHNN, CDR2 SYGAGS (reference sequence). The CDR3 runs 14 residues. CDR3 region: CASGETGVTGQLYF. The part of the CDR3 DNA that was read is TGTGCCAGCGGTGAGACAGGGGTCACCGGG.

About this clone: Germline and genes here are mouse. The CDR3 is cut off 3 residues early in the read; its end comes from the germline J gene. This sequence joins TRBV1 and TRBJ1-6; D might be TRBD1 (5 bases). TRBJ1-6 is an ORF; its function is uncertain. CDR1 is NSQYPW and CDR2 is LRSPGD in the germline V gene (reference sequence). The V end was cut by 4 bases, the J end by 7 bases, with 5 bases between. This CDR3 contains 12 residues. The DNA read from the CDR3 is TGCACCTGCAGTGGGACAAATTCGCCC. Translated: CTCSGTNSP. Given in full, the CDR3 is CTCSGTNSPLYF.

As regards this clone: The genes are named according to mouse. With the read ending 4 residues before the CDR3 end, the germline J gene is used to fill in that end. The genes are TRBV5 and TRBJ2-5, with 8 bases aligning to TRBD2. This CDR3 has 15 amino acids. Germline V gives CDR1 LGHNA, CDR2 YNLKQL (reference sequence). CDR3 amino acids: CASSQDGGGVDTQYF. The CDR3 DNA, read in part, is TGTGCCAGCAGCCAAGATGGTGGGGGGGTTGAC.

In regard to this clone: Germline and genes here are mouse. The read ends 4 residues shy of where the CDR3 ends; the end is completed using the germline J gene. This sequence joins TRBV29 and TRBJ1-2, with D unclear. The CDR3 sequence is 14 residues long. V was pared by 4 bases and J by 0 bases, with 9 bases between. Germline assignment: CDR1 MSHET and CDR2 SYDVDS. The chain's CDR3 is CASSSPPANSDYTF. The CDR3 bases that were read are TGTGCTAGCAGTTCCCCCCCAGCAAACTCC.

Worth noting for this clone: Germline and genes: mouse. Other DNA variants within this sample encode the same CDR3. Incomplete CDR3 DNA: TGTGCCAGCAGCCGCGGACTGGGGGACTATGCT. Residues: CASSRGLGDYA. The full CDR3 is CASSRGLGDYAEQFF. The chain employs TRBV5 and TRBJ2-1, with 10 bases identical to TRBD2. The read terminates 4 residues ahead of where the CDR3 ends, so the germline J gene completes it. The CDR3 runs 15 residues. Per germline, CDR1 LGHNA and CDR2 YNLKQL (reference sequence). The ends lost 4 bases at V and 2 bases at J; junction bases unmatched: 2.

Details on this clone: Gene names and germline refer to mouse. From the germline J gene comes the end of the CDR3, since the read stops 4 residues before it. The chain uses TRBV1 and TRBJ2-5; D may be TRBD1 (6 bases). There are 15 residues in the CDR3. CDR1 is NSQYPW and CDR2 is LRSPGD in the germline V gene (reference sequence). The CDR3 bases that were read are TGCACCTGCAGTGCAGCAGGGGCGGGGAGGGAC. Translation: CTCSAAGAGRD. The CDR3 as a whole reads CTCSAAGAGRDTQYF.

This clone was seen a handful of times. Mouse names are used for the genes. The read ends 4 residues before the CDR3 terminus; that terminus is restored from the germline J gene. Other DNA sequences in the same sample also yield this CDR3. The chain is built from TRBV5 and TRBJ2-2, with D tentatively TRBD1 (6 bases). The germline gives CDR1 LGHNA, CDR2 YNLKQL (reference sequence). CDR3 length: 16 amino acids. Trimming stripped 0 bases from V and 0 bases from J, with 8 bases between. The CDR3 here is CASSQDRGANTGQLYF. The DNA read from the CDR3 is TGTGCCAGCAGCCAAGACAGGGGAGCAAACACCGGG.

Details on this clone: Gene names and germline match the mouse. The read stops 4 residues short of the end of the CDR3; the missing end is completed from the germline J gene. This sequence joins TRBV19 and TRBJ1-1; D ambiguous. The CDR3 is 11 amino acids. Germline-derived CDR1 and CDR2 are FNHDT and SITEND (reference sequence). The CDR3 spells CASSIRREVFF. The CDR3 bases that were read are TGTGCCAGCAGTATACGCAGA.

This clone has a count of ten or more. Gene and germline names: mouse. The CDR3 loop is CASSMTGDTGQLYF. The sequenced part of the CDR3 DNA is TGTGCCAGCAGCATGACAGGGGACACCGGG. The chain employs TRBV14 and TRBJ2-2; TRBD1 agrees at 8 bases. The read stops 4 residues short of the end of the CDR3; the missing end is completed from the germline J gene. The V and J ends lost 5 bases and 3 bases, in that order; junction bases with no gene match: 3. This CDR3 contains 14 residues. Looked up from germline, CDR1 is SGHDT and CDR2 is FRDEAV. Based on the CDR3 plus reference TRBV14 and TRBJ2-2, the full variable domain is EAGVTQSPRYAVLQEGQAVSFWCDPISGHDTLYWYQQPRDQGPQLLVYFRDEAVIDNSQLPSDRFSAVRPKGTNSTLKIQSAKQGDTATYLCASSMTGDTGQLYFGEGSKLTVL.

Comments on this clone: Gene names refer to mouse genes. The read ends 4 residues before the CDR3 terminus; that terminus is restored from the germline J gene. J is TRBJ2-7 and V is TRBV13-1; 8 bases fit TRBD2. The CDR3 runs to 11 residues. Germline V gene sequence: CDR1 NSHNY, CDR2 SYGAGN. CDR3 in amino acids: CASTWGDEQYF. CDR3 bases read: TGTGCCAGCACCTGGGGGGAT.

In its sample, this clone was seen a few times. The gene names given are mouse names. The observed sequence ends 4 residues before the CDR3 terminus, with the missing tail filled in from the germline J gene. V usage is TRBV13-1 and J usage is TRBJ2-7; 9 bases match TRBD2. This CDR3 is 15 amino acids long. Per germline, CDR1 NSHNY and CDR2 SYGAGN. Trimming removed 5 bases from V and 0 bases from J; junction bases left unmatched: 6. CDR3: CASSPTGGASYEQYF. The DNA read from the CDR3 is TGTGCCAGCAGCCCGACTGGGGGAGCCTCCTAT.

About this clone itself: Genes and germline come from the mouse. CDR3 bases read: TGCACCTGCAGTGAAGACTGGGGGACTTCGGAC. Translated: CTCSEDWGTSD. The full CDR3 protein reads CTCSEDWGTSDTQYF. The chain is built from TRBV1 and TRBJ2-5, with 9 bases aligning to TRBD2. The read terminates 4 residues before the CDR3 end, so the remaining end is supplied by the germline J gene. The CDR3 is 15 residues long. Looked up from germline, CDR1 is NSQYPW and CDR2 is LRSPGD (reference sequence).

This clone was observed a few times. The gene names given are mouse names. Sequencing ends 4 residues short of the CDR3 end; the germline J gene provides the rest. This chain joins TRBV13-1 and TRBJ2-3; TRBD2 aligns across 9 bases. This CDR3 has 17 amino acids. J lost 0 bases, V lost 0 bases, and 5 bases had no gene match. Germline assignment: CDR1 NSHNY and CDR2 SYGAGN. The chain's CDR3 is CASSDAWGGGSAETLYF. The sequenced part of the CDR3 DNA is TGTGCCAGCAGTGATGCTTGGGGGGGCGGGAGTGCAGAA.

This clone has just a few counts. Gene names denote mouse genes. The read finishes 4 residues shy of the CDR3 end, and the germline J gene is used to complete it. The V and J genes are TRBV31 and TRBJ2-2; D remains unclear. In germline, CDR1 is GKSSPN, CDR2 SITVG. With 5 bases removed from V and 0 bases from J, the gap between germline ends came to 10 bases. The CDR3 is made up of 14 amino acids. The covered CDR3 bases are TGTGCCTGGGAACAGAAAGCAAACACCGGG. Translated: CAWEQKANTG. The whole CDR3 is CAWEQKANTGQLYF. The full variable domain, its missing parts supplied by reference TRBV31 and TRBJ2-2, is AQTIHQWPVAEIKAVGSPLSLGCTIKGKSSPNLYWYWQATGGTLQQLFYSITVGQVESVVQLNLSASRPKDDQFILSTEKLLLSHSGFYLCAWEQKANTGQLYFGEGSKLTVL.

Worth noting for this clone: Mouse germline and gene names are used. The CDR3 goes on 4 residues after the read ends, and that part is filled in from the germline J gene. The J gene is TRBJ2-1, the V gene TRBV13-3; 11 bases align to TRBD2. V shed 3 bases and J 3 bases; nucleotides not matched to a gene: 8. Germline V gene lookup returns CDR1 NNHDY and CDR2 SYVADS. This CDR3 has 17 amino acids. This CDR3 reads CASSVTGGVSTYAEQFF. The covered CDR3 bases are TGTGCCAGCAGTGTGACTGGGGGGGTATCCACCTATGCT.

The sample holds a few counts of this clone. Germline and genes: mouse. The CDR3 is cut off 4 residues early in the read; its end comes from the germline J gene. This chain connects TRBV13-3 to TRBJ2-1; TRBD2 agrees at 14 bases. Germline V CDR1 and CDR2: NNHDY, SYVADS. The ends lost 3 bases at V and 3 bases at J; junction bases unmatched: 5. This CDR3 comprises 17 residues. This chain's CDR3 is CASSVGTGGALYAEQFF. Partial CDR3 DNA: TGTGCCAGCAGTGTAGGGACTGGGGGGGCTCTCTATGCT.

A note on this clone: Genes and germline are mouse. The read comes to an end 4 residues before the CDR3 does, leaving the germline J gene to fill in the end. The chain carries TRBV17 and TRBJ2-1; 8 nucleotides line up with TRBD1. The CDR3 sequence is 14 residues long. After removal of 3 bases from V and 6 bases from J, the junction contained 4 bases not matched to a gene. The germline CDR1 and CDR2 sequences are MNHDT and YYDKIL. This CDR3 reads CASSSRGRVAEQFF. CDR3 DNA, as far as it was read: TGTGCTAGCAGTAGCAGGGGGCGTGTTGCT.

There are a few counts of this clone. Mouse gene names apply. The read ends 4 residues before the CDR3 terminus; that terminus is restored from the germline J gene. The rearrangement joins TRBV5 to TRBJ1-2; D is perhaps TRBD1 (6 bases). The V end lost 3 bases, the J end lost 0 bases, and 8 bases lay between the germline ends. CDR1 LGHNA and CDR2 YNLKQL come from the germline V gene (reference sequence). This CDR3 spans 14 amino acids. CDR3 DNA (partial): TGTGCCAGCAGCCAGGGACACACAAACTCC. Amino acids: CASSQGHTNS. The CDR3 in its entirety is CASSQGHTNSDYTF.

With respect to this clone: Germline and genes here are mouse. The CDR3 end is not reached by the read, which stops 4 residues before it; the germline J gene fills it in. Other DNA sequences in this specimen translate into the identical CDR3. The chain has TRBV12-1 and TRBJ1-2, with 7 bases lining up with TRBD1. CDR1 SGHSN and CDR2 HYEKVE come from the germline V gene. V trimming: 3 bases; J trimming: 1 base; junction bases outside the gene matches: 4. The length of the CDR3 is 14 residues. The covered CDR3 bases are TGTGCCAGCTCTTTGTCAGGGGGAAACTCC. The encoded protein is CASSLSGGNS. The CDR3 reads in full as CASSLSGGNSDYTF.

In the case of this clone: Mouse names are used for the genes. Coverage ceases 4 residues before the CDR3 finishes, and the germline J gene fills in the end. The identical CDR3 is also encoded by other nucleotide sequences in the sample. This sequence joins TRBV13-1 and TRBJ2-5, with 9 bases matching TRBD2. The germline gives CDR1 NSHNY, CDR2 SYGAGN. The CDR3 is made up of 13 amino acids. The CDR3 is CASSRDWVDTQYF. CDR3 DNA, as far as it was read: TGTGCCAGCAGTCGGGACTGGGTTGAC.

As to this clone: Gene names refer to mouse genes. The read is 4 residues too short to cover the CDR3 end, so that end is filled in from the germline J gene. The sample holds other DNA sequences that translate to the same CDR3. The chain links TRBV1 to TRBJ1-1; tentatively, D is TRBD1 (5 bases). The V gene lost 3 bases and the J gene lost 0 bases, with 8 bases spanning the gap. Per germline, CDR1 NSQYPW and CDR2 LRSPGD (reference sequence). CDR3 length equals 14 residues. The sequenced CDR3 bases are TGCACCTGCAGTGCGGGGGGGGCAAACACA. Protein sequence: CTCSAGGANT. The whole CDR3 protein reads CTCSAGGANTEVFF.

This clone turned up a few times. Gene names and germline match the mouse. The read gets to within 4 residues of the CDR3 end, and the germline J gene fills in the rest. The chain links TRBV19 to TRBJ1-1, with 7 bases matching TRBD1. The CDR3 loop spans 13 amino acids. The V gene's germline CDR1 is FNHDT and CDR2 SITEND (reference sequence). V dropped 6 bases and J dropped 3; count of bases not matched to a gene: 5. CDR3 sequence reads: CASKTGWDTEVFF. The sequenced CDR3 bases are TGTGCCAGCAAGACAGGGTGGGACACA.

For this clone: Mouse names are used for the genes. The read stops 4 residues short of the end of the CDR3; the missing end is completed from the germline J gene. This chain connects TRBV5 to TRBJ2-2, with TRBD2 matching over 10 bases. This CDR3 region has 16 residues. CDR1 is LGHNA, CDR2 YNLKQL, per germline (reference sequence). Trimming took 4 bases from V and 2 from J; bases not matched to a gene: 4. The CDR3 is CASSPAGGANTGQLYF. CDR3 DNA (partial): TGTGCCAGCAGCCCCGCTGGGGGGGCGAACACCGGG.

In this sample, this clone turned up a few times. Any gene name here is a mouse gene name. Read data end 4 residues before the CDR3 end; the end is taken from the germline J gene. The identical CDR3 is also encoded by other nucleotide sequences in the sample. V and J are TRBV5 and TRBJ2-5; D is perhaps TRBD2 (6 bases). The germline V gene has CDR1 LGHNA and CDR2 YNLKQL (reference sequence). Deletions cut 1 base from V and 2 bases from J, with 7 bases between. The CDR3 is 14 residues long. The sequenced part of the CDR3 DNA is TGTGCCAGCAGCCAAGCGGGGGGCCAAGAC. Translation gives CASSQAGGQD. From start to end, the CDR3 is CASSQAGGQDTQYF.